The present TCR beta chain was sequenced within a study of Graves' ophthalmopathy and Graves' hyperthyroidism (dated by TCRdb to about 2018). Regarding the complete study: Peripheral blood samples were taken at the time of initial diagnosis, before any treatment was given. To tell Graves' ophthalmopathy apart from Graves' hyperthyroidism, and to predict which patients would progress to ophthalmopathy, the study relied on TCR beta repertoire signatures. In roughly six hyperthyroidism patients, the T-cell repertoires found in thyroid tissue were compared with those found in blood. Following sampling, methimazole starting at 30 mg daily was administered to hyperthyroidism patients, and high-dose intravenous methylprednisolone was administered to ophthalmopathy patients. In total, 135 blood samples were TCR-sequenced: 43 ophthalmopathy, around 75 hyperthyroidism and approximately 17 hyperthyroidism-to-ophthalmopathy patients. The independent validation cohort included about 19 hyperthyroidism patients plus 17 patients who later progressed from hyperthyroidism to ophthalmopathy. To explore V-J signatures distinguishing ophthalmopathy from hyperthyroidism, a discovery set of roughly 98 patients (roughly 42 ophthalmopathy, 57 stable hyperthyroidism) was enrolled. General conclusions and limits of the study: The 13-signature model separated ophthalmopathy from stable hyperthyroidism with roughly 89% sensitivity and 81.08% specificity in cross-validation, and 80%/75% in the test set. No statistical method was used to set the sample size in advance, and the investigators knew which group each participant was assigned to. Most expanded thyroid clonotypes with frequency above 0.001 were also detected in blood, suggesting blood repertoires may reflect the thyroid immune response. In validation, the model predicted ophthalmopathy progression with about 64% sensitivity and 72.22% specificity; 12 predicted patients were CT-confirmed with GO in a median of roughly 6.8 months.

For repertoire sequencing, TCR beta CDR3 regions were amplified from RNA transcripts. A first-round RT-PCR used HTBI primers with the Qiagen OneStep RT-PCR kit, followed by a second-round multiplex PCR, size selection and purification. Libraries were sequenced on an Illumina HiSeq2000 using paired-end 100 bp reads. As for how the authors treated the data: SOAPnuke was used to process the reads, throwing out any read that had adapters, had uncalled bases, had a mean Phred below 15, or lacked an exact constant-primer or identifier match. High-quality paired reads were merged with COPE v1.2.5. Clonotypes were defined as unique nucleotide sequences and were aligned to IMGT TRB V, D and J references using MiTCR v1.1. Only V-J combinations with frequency above 0.0001 were analysed, covering 99% to 99.2% of repertoires. For each V-J combination, a TCR clonal expansion and chaos score was defined as the ratio of F50 clonal expansion to chaos observed in the TCRdist matrix. Welch's t-statistics and random forest were used to reduce the features to some 13 V-J combinations, which were then used as input to a naive Bayes classifier. The similarity between thyroid and blood repertoires was quantified using the Morisita-Horn index. Clones were called with MiXCR by TCRdb after fastp trimmed the public reads at Q25, and only in-frame beta chains were retained. When rows share a CDR3 protein, they turn into one entry using the most common DNA and genes. TCRdb's processing, not the authors' own work, is the source of the V and J calls. This sample has 230,000 or so distinct CDR3 sequences in its table, and 45% of those were observed once. The top ten constitute over 40% of the sample.

Ophthalmopathy patients had moderately to severely active disease, Clinical Activity Score of at least 3, NOSPECS grade of at least 4, and disease duration under 3 months. Patients were excluded if they had other autoimmune diseases, uncontrolled infections, pregnancy or lactation. Diagnosis was based on clinical symptoms, serum thyroxine, TRAb, thyroid ultrasound and orbital computed tomography. Ficoll-Paque density gradient centrifugation was used to isolate PBMCs from under 11 ml of fresh peripheral blood. Total RNA was extracted with Trizol reagent and quality-checked on an Agilent 2100 Bioanalyzer. A single count supports this clonotype. Its antigen is still unknown. No base-level quality is on record; no much larger clone is a single base apart. A single read offers scant evidence. Looking up the germline V gene (reference sequence) yields CDR1 LNHDA and CDR2 SQIVND. V loses 5 bases of germline sequence and J loses 7 bases, and the interval between the two ends is 14 bases. The CDR3 contains 13 residues, cysteine and phenylalanine counted. Just CDR3 DNA is preserved here, 39 bases in frame from base 1.

This TCR derives from an adult man with Graves' ophthalmopathy. The sequence is built from TRBV19 and TRBJ2-5, with no D gene named confidently. Sequences were obtained from peripheral blood. The DNA reads as follows: TGTGCCAGTAGTCCTCCAGGTATGGGGACCCAGTACTTC. This is translated as CASSPPGMGTQYF.